These T cell receptor beta chains were read from a single sample in a study of blood T cell repertoires in COVID-19. Profiled with immunoSEQ multiplex PCR; TCRdb holds only in-frame clones, not every one. The sample lists roughly 220,000 clones; around 81% were seen once. The material sequenced was PBMCs or T cells enriched from blood (not recorded which). These receptors were taken from a man in his thirties or forties with acute COVID-19. CDR3s include the opening cysteine and the closing phenylalanine or tryptophan. Each record gives: D gene, J gene, clone size, V gene, CDR3 length, CDR3 protein, CDR3 DNA. The D gene is left open where the match is weak. Some rows have no size entry. The others give once, few or many, or a class for an expanded clone.

d_gene: .
j_gene: TRBJ2-3
abundance: .
v_gene: TRBV6-5
len: 14
CDR3aa: CASILRDFTDTQYF
CDR3nt: TGTGCCAGCATACTCCGGGACTTCACAGATACGCAGTATTTT

d_gene: TRBD1
j_gene: TRBJ2-3
abundance: .
v_gene: TRBV24-1
len: 17
CDR3aa: CATSDFLGRGHTDTQYF
CDR3nt: TGTGCCACCAGTGATTTCCTTGGCAGGGGGCACACAGATACGCAGTATTTT

d_gene: .
j_gene: TRBJ1-1
abundance: .
v_gene: TRBV18
len: 15
CDR3aa: CASSQGQRGDTEAFF
CDR3nt: TGTGCCAGCTCCCAAGGACAGAGAGGGGACACTGAAGCTTTCTTT

d_gene: .
j_gene: TRBJ2-7
abundance: .
v_gene: TRBV25-1
len: 11
CDR3aa: CASSASYEQYF
CDR3nt: TGTGCCAGCAGTGCATCCTACGAGCAGTACTTC

d_gene: .
j_gene: TRBJ1-5
abundance: few
v_gene: TRBV29-1
len: 13
CDR3aa: CSVAQGFNQPQHF
CDR3nt: TGCAGCGTTGCACAGGGTTTCAATCAGCCCCAGCATTTT

d_gene: .
j_gene: TRBJ1-5
abundance: .
v_gene: TRBV6-1
len: 16
CDR3aa: CASSEVRVVRNQPQHF
CDR3nt: TGTGCCAGCAGTGAAGTGAGGGTCGTTCGCAATCAGCCCCAGCATTTT

d_gene: TRBD2
j_gene: TRBJ2-7
abundance: .
v_gene: TRBV5-1
len: 14
CDR3aa: CASRRGVESYEQYF
CDR3nt: TGCGCCAGCAGGCGGGGGGTGGAATCCTACGAGCAGTACTTC

d_gene: .
j_gene: TRBJ2-7
abundance: few
v_gene: TRBV6-5
len: 12
CDR3aa: CASSYGVGTPVF
CDR3nt: TGTGCCAGCAGTTACGGGGTGGGGACTCCGGTCTTC

d_gene: .
j_gene: TRBJ2-5
abundance: .
v_gene: TRBV11-3
len: 14
CDR3aa: CASSGDREQETQYF
CDR3nt: TGTGCCAGCAGCGGCGACAGAGAGCAAGAGACCCAGTACTTC

d_gene: TRBD1
j_gene: TRBJ1-6
abundance: once
v_gene: TRBV29-1
len: 13
CDR3aa: CSVRSTGGDVLHF
CDR3nt: TGCAGCGTTCGCTCAACAGGGGGCGACGTCCTCCACTTT

d_gene: TRBD1
j_gene: TRBJ1-5
abundance: once
v_gene: TRBV30
len: 16
CDR3aa: CAWSAWGQGNEQPQHF
CDR3nt: TGTGCCTGGAGTGCCTGGGGACAGGGTAATGAACAGCCCCAGCATTTT

d_gene: TRBD1
j_gene: TRBJ1-2
abundance: .
v_gene: TRBV12-3/TRBV12-4
len: 13
CDR3aa: CASSRQGNYGYTF
CDR3nt: TGTGCCAGCAGTCGACAGGGGAACTATGGCTACACCTTC

d_gene: TRBD1
j_gene: TRBJ2-2
abundance: few
v_gene: TRBV14
len: 16
CDR3aa: CASSQRQGVGTGELFF
CDR3nt: TGTGCCAGCAGCCAGAGACAGGGGGTAGGCACCGGGGAGCTGTTTTTT

d_gene: .
j_gene: TRBJ1-5
abundance: few
v_gene: TRBV3-1/TRBV3-2
len: 16
CDR3aa: CASSPRGGRGNQPQHF
CDR3nt: TGTGCCAGCAGCCCTCGTGGAGGGAGAGGCAATCAGCCCCAGCATTTT

d_gene: .
j_gene: TRBJ1-2
abundance: once
v_gene: TRBV28
len: 13
CDR3aa: CASSLRKTGGYTF
CDR3nt: TGTGCCAGCAGTTTACGGAAAACGGGTGGCTACACCTTC

d_gene: TRBD1
j_gene: TRBJ1-1
abundance: .
v_gene: TRBV6-4
len: 14
CDR3aa: CASSATGGRTEAFF
CDR3nt: TGTGCCAGCAGTGCGACAGGGGGACGGACTGAAGCTTTCTTT

d_gene: .
j_gene: TRBJ1-1
abundance: .
v_gene: TRBV2
len: 15
CDR3aa: CASSGSGGGKTEAFF
CDR3nt: TGTGCCAGCAGTGGGTCGGGGGGAGGGAAGACTGAAGCTTTCTTT

d_gene: TRBD1
j_gene: TRBJ2-6
abundance: .
v_gene: TRBV6-6
len: 17
CDR3aa: CASSPITGATGANVLTF
CDR3nt: TGTGCCAGCAGTCCTATTACAGGGGCGACTGGGGCCAACGTCCTGACTTTC

d_gene: .
j_gene: TRBJ2-2
abundance: .
v_gene: TRBV19
len: 20
CDR3aa: CASSMFPQQGTFAGGGELFF
CDR3nt: TGTGCCAGTAGTATGTTTCCCCAACAGGGGACCTTCGCCGGGGGCGGGGAGCTGTTTTTT

d_gene: .
j_gene: TRBJ2-5
abundance: .
v_gene: TRBV2
len: 14
CDR3aa: CASRGGTVQETQYF
CDR3nt: TGTGCCAGCAGGGGCGGGACAGTTCAAGAGACCCAGTACTTC

d_gene: .
j_gene: TRBJ1-2
abundance: .
v_gene: TRBV7-9
len: 15
CDR3aa: CASSLGEYGTKGYTF
CDR3nt: TGTGCCAGCAGCTTAGGTGAATATGGGACAAAGGGCTACACCTTC

d_gene: .
j_gene: TRBJ2-2
abundance: .
v_gene: TRBV7-9
len: 12
CDR3aa: CASSGQAGELFF
CDR3nt: TGTGCCAGCAGCGGGCAGGCAGGGGAGCTGTTTTTT

d_gene: TRBD1
j_gene: TRBJ2-7
abundance: .
v_gene: TRBV27
len: 15
CDR3aa: CASATRGQSSYEQYF
CDR3nt: TGTGCCAGCGCAACAAGGGGACAGAGCTCCTACGAGCAGTACTTC

d_gene: .
j_gene: TRBJ1-1
abundance: few
v_gene: TRBV9
len: 15
CDR3aa: CASKNALSGGTEAFF
CDR3nt: TGTGCCAGCAAAAACGCCCTAAGTGGTGGCACTGAAGCTTTCTTT

d_gene: TRBD1
j_gene: TRBJ1-5
abundance: .
v_gene: TRBV18
len: 14
CDR3aa: CASSPTGGSQPQHF
CDR3nt: TGTGCCAGCTCACCTACAGGGGGAAGTCAGCCCCAGCATTTT

d_gene: .
j_gene: TRBJ1-5
abundance: .
v_gene: TRBV19
len: 12
CDR3aa: CASSIQGQPQHF
CDR3nt: TGTGCCAGTAGTATTCAGGGTCAGCCCCAGCATTTT

d_gene: .
j_gene: TRBJ1-1
abundance: .
v_gene: TRBV6-6
len: 13
CDR3aa: CASRLGTNTEAFF
CDR3nt: TGTGCCAGCAGGCTGGGCACGAACACTGAAGCTTTCTTT

d_gene: .
j_gene: TRBJ1-5
abundance: .
v_gene: TRBV19
len: 12
CDR3aa: CASTSSGQPQHF
CDR3nt: TGTGCCAGTACTAGTTCCGGTCAGCCCCAGCATTTT

d_gene: TRBD1
j_gene: TRBJ1-1
abundance: .
v_gene: TRBV6-6
len: 16
CDR3aa: CASINRDRGPGTEAFF
CDR3nt: TGTGCCAGCATTAACCGGGACAGGGGGCCGGGCACTGAAGCTTTCTTT

d_gene: .
j_gene: TRBJ1-6
abundance: .
v_gene: TRBV27
len: 12
CDR3aa: CASSFPSSPLHF
CDR3nt: TGTGCCAGCAGTTTCCCCTCTTCACCCCTCCACTTT

d_gene: TRBD1
j_gene: TRBJ1-2
abundance: .
v_gene: TRBV28
len: 13
CDR3aa: CASSPTDRPAYTF
CDR3nt: TGTGCCAGCAGTCCGACGGACAGGCCAGCCTACACCTTC

d_gene: .
j_gene: TRBJ1-5
abundance: .
v_gene: TRBV19
len: 15
CDR3aa: CASTPGGPGNQPQHF
CDR3nt: TGTGCCAGTACCCCGGGGGGCCCGGGCAATCAGCCCCAGCATTTT

d_gene: TRBD1
j_gene: TRBJ1-5
abundance: .
v_gene: TRBV29-1
len: 14
CDR3aa: CSVEEGAIGQPQHF
CDR3nt: TGCAGCGTTGAGGAGGGGGCGATTGGTCAGCCCCAGCATTTT

d_gene: .
j_gene: TRBJ1-4
abundance: .
v_gene: TRBV5-4
len: 16
CDR3aa: CASSSGIGRTNEKLFF
CDR3nt: TGTGCCAGCAGCTCGGGAATTGGACGGACTAATGAAAAACTGTTTTTT

d_gene: TRBD1
j_gene: TRBJ2-1
abundance: .
v_gene: TRBV7-9
len: 16
CDR3aa: CASSLAGTGGWDEQFF
CDR3nt: TGTGCCAGCAGCTTAGCCGGGACAGGGGGCTGGGATGAGCAGTTCTTC

d_gene: .
j_gene: TRBJ1-1
abundance: .
v_gene: TRBV5-5
len: 16
CDR3aa: CASSRTRPGENTEAFF
CDR3nt: TGTGCCAGCAGTCGTACGAGGCCAGGGGAGAACACTGAAGCTTTCTTT

d_gene: .
j_gene: TRBJ2-1
abundance: .
v_gene: TRBV11-3
len: 11
CDR3aa: CASSRGAEQFF
CDR3nt: TGTGCCAGCAGCCGGGGGGCAGAGCAGTTCTTC

d_gene: TRBD1
j_gene: TRBJ1-5
abundance: few
v_gene: TRBV2
len: 16
CDR3aa: CASSEEGQGSNQPQHF
CDR3nt: TGTGCCAGCAGTGAAGAGGGACAGGGTAGCAATCAGCCCCAGCATTTT

d_gene: .
j_gene: TRBJ1-1
abundance: .
v_gene: TRBV12-3/TRBV12-4
len: 13
CDR3aa: CASSSGRGTEAFF
CDR3nt: TGTGCCAGCAGTTCAGGTAGGGGAACTGAAGCTTTCTTT

d_gene: .
j_gene: TRBJ1-3
abundance: .
v_gene: TRBV7-2
len: 14
CDR3aa: CASSLLGSGNTIYF
CDR3nt: TGTGCCAGCAGCTTACTCGGCTCTGGAAACACCATATATTTT

d_gene: TRBD1
j_gene: TRBJ2-4
abundance: .
v_gene: TRBV3-1/TRBV3-2
len: 17
CDR3aa: CASSQDLTTGVKNIQYF
CDR3nt: TGTGCCAGCAGCCAAGACTTGACAACAGGGGTCAAAAACATTCAGTACTTC

d_gene: .
j_gene: TRBJ1-4
abundance: few
v_gene: TRBV11-2
len: 15
CDR3aa: CASSTLPMAGEKLFF
CDR3nt: TGTGCCAGCAGCACGCTGCCGATGGCGGGAGAAAAACTGTTTTTT

d_gene: .
j_gene: TRBJ2-1
abundance: .
v_gene: TRBV19
len: 15
CDR3aa: CASRTTSRSYNEQFF
CDR3nt: TGTGCCAGTAGGACGACTAGTAGGTCCTACAATGAGCAGTTCTTC

d_gene: TRBD2
j_gene: TRBJ2-5
abundance: few
v_gene: TRBV4-2
len: 15
CDR3aa: CASSQGSSGGGTQYF
CDR3nt: TGTGCCAGCAGCCAAGGGTCGAGCGGGGGTGGGACCCAGTACTTC

d_gene: TRBD1
j_gene: TRBJ2-7
abundance: few
v_gene: TRBV19
len: 14
CDR3aa: CASREGQGLYEQYF
CDR3nt: TGTGCCAGTAGGGAGGGACAGGGCCTCTACGAGCAGTACTTC

d_gene: TRBD1
j_gene: TRBJ1-3
abundance: .
v_gene: TRBV19
len: 14
CDR3aa: CASSSTGAGNTIYF
CDR3nt: TGTGCCAGTAGTTCTACAGGGGCTGGAAACACCATATATTTT

d_gene: .
j_gene: TRBJ2-7
abundance: .
v_gene: TRBV5-1
len: 13
CDR3aa: CASSLRSSYEQYF
CDR3nt: TGCGCCAGCAGCTTACGGAGCTCCTACGAGCAGTACTTC

d_gene: .
j_gene: TRBJ2-1
abundance: .
v_gene: TRBV6-1
len: 12
CDR3aa: CASSELDLRQFF
CDR3nt: TGTGCCAGCAGTGAATTAGATTTAAGGCAGTTCTTC

d_gene: TRBD2
j_gene: TRBJ2-5
abundance: .
v_gene: TRBV28
len: 13
CDR3aa: CASHSGLVETQYF
CDR3nt: TGTGCCAGCCACTCGGGACTAGTAGAGACCCAGTACTTC

d_gene: TRBD1
j_gene: TRBJ2-2
abundance: .
v_gene: TRBV28
len: 19
CDR3aa: CASSEVPGTGKLVTGELFF
CDR3nt: TGTGCCAGCAGTGAAGTTCCCGGGACAGGGAAACTTGTTACCGGGGAGCTGTTTTTT

d_gene: .
j_gene: TRBJ2-7
abundance: once
v_gene: TRBV5-1
len: 15
CDR3aa: CASSYVSGLNYEQYF
CDR3nt: TGCGCCAGCAGCTACGTCTCGGGACTGAACTACGAGCAGTACTTC